This T cell receptor beta chain was retrieved from a study of CD8 T cells in Susac syndrome. General observations from the study: Regarding the TCR sequencing and HLA analysis, the study admitted that a relatively small number of individuals were involved.

RNA amounts of roughly 0.45 to 1 ug underwent reverse transcription with random hexamers. TCRdb processed the immunoSEQ multiplex PCR reads anew with MiXCR; each CDR3 protein has one entry. This table has about 120,000 distinct CDR3 sequences, over 90% appearing once. Blood CD8+ and CD4+ T cells underwent high-throughput TCR beta sequencing. Controls matched for sex and age were healthy donors. In contrast to the negatively isolated CD8+ and CD4+ T cells, TEMRA cells were FACS-enriched. For this clonotype: Its antigen is as yet unknown.

The clonotype originates from a human donor in good health. The sequenced sample consisted of CD4+ T cells from PBMCs.

The CDR3 here is CASSPPTGYGYTF. In nucleotides, the CDR3 is TGTGCCAGCAGTCCGCCGACAGGCTATGGCTACACCTTC. The chain employs TRBV28 and TRBJ1-2; a possible D gene is TRBD1 (6 bases). Per germline, CDR1 MDHEN and CDR2 SYDVKM. V was pared by 5 bases and J by 4 bases, with 11 bases between. The CDR3 contains 13 residues.